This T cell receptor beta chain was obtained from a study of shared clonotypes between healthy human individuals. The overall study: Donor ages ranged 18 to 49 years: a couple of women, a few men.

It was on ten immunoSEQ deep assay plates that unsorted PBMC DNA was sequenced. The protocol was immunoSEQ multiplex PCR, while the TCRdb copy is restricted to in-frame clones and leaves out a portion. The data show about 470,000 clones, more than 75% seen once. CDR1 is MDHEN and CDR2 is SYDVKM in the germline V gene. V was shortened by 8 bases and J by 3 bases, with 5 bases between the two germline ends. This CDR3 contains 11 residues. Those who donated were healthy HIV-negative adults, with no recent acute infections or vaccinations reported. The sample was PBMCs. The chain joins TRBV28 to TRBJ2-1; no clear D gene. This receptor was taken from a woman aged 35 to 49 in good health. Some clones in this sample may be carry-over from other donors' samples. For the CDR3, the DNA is TGTGCCAGCGCGGACTACAATGAGCAGTTCTTC. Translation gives CASADYNEQFF. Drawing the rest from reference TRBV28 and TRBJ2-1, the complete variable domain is DVKVTQSSRYLVKRTGEKVFLECVQDMDHENMFWYRQDPGLGLRLIYFSYDVKMKEKGDIPEGYSVSREKKERFSLILESASTNQTSMYLCASADYNEQFFGPGTRLTVL.